The 22 T cell receptor beta chains below come from one sample, sequenced in a study of T cell repertoires in cytomegalovirus infection. TCRdb reanalysed the reads using MiXCR and keeps one entry per CDR3 protein. The sample lists roughly 500,000 distinct CDR3 sequences, more than 15% occurring once. The specimen was CD8+ T cells from PBMCs. The source of these receptors is a human donor in good health (CMV status not recorded). Some clones in this sample may be carry-over from other donors' samples.

This clonotype has a count of ten or more. The chain employs TRBV27 and TRBJ1-2; 10 bases are shared with TRBD1. Losses at the gene ends were 6 bases for V and 8 bases for J; bases not matched to a gene: 9. Germline V gives CDR1 MNHEY, CDR2 SMNVEV (reference sequence). This CDR3 spans 14 amino acids. CDR3 coding DNA: TGTGCCAGCAGGGGGACAGGGGAGCCCACGGGCTACACCTTC. It translates to CASRGTGEPTGYTF.

This clonotype came up many times. The CDR3 here is CASRRDRGPTEAFF. The CDR3 DNA is TGTGCCAGCAGAAGGGACAGGGGGCCCACTGAAGCTTTCTTT. The gene calls are TRBV27 and TRBJ1-1; 12 nucleotides align to TRBD1. Germline CDR1 is MNHEY and CDR2 is SMNVEV (reference sequence). J was trimmed by 4 bases and V by 6 bases; bases with no gene match: 3. There are 14 residues in the CDR3.

The chain couples TRBV5-1 to TRBJ2-7, with D tentatively TRBD1 (7 bases). The CDR3 contains 17 residues. V was trimmed by 4 bases and J by 9 bases, leaving 29 bases between them. Germline CDR1 reads SGHRS; CDR2 reads YFSETQ. Here the CDR3 reads CASSGPVEGAPPTTQYF. CDR3 sequence (DNA): TGCGCCAGCAGCGGGCCCGTGGAGGGGGCGCCCCCTACGACGCAGTACTTC.

This clonotype was counted a few times. The genes are TRBV28 and TRBJ2-2; no reliable D call. Germline CDR1 is MDHEN and CDR2 is SYDVKM. CDR3 size: 12 residues. V gave up 9 bases and J gave up 4 bases, with 9 bases separating them. CDR3 sequence: CASLYGTGELFF. In DNA, the CDR3 is TGTGCCAGTCTTTACGGCACCGGGGAGCTGTTTTTT.

The V call is TRBV29-1, the J call TRBJ2-1, with D uncertain. The CDR3 is made up of 11 amino acids. Trimming stripped 8 bases from V and 7 bases from J, with 12 bases between. Germline loops: CDR1 SQVTM, CDR2 ANQGSEA. This chain's CDR3 is CSPERGNEQFF. DNA for the CDR3: TGCAGCCCCGAGCGAGGAAATGAGCAGTTCTTC.

The sample holds many counts of this clonotype. J is TRBJ2-3 and V is TRBV11-2; tentatively, D is TRBD1 (6 bases). V dropped 5 bases and J dropped 1 base, with 10 bases sitting between them. CDR1 SGHAT and CDR2 FQNNGV come from the germline V gene. CDR3 length: 14 amino acids. CDR3 amino acids: CASSLWTGTDTQYF. CDR3 sequence (DNA): TGTGCCAGCAGCCTCTGGACAGGCACAGATACGCAGTATTTT.

This clonotype was seen ten or more times. The V and J genes are TRBV11-2 and TRBJ2-5; D is unclear. The V and J ends lost 0 bases and 1 base respectively, with 6 bases between them. The CDR3 is made up of 14 amino acids. CDR1 is SGHAT, CDR2 FQNNGV, per germline. CDR3 sequence: CASSLESSQETQYF. CDR3 nucleotides: TGTGCCAGCAGCTTAGAAAGCTCCCAAGAGACCCAGTACTTC.

This clonotype was seen repeatedly, ten times or more. The J gene is TRBJ2-3, the V gene TRBV28; 8 bases align to TRBD2. The CDR3 runs 19 residues. The J segment lost 3 bases and the V segment lost 5 bases, leaving 19 bases of the junction unmatched. Germline V gives CDR1 MDHEN, CDR2 SYDVKM. The CDR3 nucleotides are TGTGCCAGCAGTCTAACTGTCCAGCGGAGGGGCGGGAGGACAGATACGCAGTATTTT. Protein sequence: CASSLTVQRRGGRTDTQYF.

This clonotype was counted ten times or more. CDR3 DNA: TGTGCCAGCAGTGAAGGTATCATAGATGAGCAGTTCTTC. This encodes CASSEGIIDEQFF. This chain uses TRBV6-1 with TRBJ2-1; unclear D gene. Between the trimmed V and J ends, which lost 1 base and 8 bases, there was a span of 9 bases. CDR3 length equals 13 residues. Germline V gives CDR1 MNHNS, CDR2 SASEGT.

This clonotype appeared many times. This chain links TRBV7-3 with TRBJ2-3, with 8 bases fitting TRBD2. The CDR3 is made up of 16 amino acids. V trimming: 4 bases; J trimming: 1 base; junction bases outside the gene matches: 7. Germline-derived CDR1 and CDR2 are SGHTA and FQGTGA. The CDR3 nucleotides read TGTGCCAGCAGCTCCTCCGGGACTAGGGGCACAGATACGCAGTATTTT. Protein product: CASSSSGTRGTDTQYF.

This clonotype was seen more than once but under ten times. The V call is TRBV6-2 or TRBV6-3, the J call TRBJ1-2; D not resolved. The CDR3 runs to 14 residues. V dropped 6 bases and J dropped 4 bases, with 15 bases sitting between them. The germline CDR1 and CDR2 sequences are MNHEY and SVGEGT. CDR3: CASRPPSPAYGYTF. The CDR3 nucleotides are TGTGCCAGCAGACCCCCGTCCCCGGCCTATGGCTACACCTTC.

As regards this clonotype: Being one base from a much bigger clone, this may be a read error. This chain connects TRBV7-9 to TRBJ2-1, with TRBD1 identical over 8 bases. This CDR3 comprises 12 residues. V gave up 4 bases and J gave up 8 bases; unmatched junction bases: 1. Germline V CDR1 and CDR2: SEHNR, FQNEAQ (reference sequence). This CDR3 is CASSSDRDEQFF. In DNA form, the CDR3 reads TGTGCCAGCAGCTCGGACAGGGATGAGCAGTTCTTC.

Concerning this clonotype: Just one base apart from a much larger clone, this may be a read error. The chain is built from TRBV4-1 and TRBJ2-7, with 11 bases fitting TRBD2. The length of the CDR3 is 18 residues. Germline V gene lookup returns CDR1 MGHRA and CDR2 YSYEKL. Here the CDR3 DNA reads TGCGCCAGCAGCCAAGAAGATGTAGCGGGGGGGATGACCTACGAGCTGTACTTC. This encodes CASSQEDVAGGMTYELYF.

This clonotype has a count of ten or more. This sequence joins TRBV24-1 and TRBJ2-3; a weak D match, TRBD1 (6 bases). V dropped 1 base and J dropped 3 bases, with 13 bases sitting between them. The CDR3 has 16 residues. The V gene's germline CDR1 is KGHDR and CDR2 SFDVKD. In DNA, the CDR3 is TGTGCCACCAGTGATTTACAACAGGACAGTACAGATACGCAGTATTTT. This encodes CATSDLQQDSTDTQYF.

The J gene is TRBJ2-2, the V gene TRBV28, with 12 bases identical to TRBD2. This CDR3 has 15 residues. Germline V gene lookup returns CDR1 MDHEN and CDR2 SYDVKM. V was clipped by 10 bases and J by 6 bases; unmatched bases: 9. This chain's CDR3 is CANRRTSGTPGELFF. CDR3 bases: TGTGCCAACAGAAGGACTAGCGGGACCCCCGGGGAGCTGTTTTTT.

This clonotype was detected a few times. The chain is built from TRBV4-2 and TRBJ2-3, with TRBD2 matching 11 bases. This CDR3 has 17 amino acids. Germline V gene data show CDR1 as LGHNA and CDR2 as YNFKEQ. V lost 4 bases and J lost 2; bases outside the gene matches: 8. CDR3 in amino acids: CASSPRGTSGTTDTQYF. Written as DNA, the CDR3 is TGTGCCAGCAGCCCCCGGGGGACTAGCGGCACCACAGATACGCAGTATTTT.

The chain links TRBV24-1 to TRBJ2-1; D might be TRBD1 (5 bases). CDR3 length equals 19 residues. The germline V gene encodes CDR1 KGHDR and CDR2 SFDVKD. Trimming removed 0 bases from V and 2 bases from J, with 19 bases in between. CDR3 protein: CATSDLRPTGANPYNEQFF. Here the CDR3 DNA reads TGTGCCACCAGTGATTTGCGTCCCACAGGCGCCAACCCCTACAATGAGCAGTTCTTC.

The chain links TRBV6-1 to TRBJ1-5; D not resolved. Germline CDR1 MNHNS, CDR2 SASEGT. This CDR3 has 15 residues. V lost 0 bases and J lost 4, with 10 bases in between. The CDR3: CASSEAVARNQPQHF. The CDR3 coding sequence is TGTGCCAGCAGTGAAGCGGTTGCTAGGAATCAGCCCCAGCATTTT.

This clonotype was counted only a few times. The V call is TRBV20-1, the J call TRBJ1-3, with 8 bases matching TRBD1. The trim removed 5 bases at V and 4 bases at J, leaving 4 bases unmatched. Germline assignment: CDR1 DFQATT and CDR2 SNEGSKA (reference sequence). The CDR3 runs 13 residues. CDR3: CSARGTGGNTIYF. The CDR3, as DNA: TGCAGTGCTCGGGGGACAGGAGGAAACACCATATATTTT.

About this clonotype itself: At one boundary the junction diverges from the germline segment, which might be a read error. This chain uses TRBV3-1 with TRBJ1-1; D is ambiguous. The V gene's germline CDR1 is LGHDT and CDR2 YNNKEL (reference sequence). The CDR3 extends over 16 amino acids. The CDR3 bases are TGTGCCAGCAGCCAAGAGGGGTCCCGACTGAACACTGAAGCTTGCTTT. Its protein is CASSQEGSRLNTEACF.

This clonotype was recorded a few times. This chain connects TRBV4-2 to TRBJ2-7; D is unresolved. Germline V gives CDR1 LGHNA, CDR2 YNFKEQ. The CDR3 has 14 amino acids. The V and J ends lost 1 base and 4 bases respectively, with 11 bases between them. The CDR3 sequence is CASSQAAFGYEQYF. The CDR3 coding sequence is TGTGCCAGCAGCCAAGCCGCCTTCGGGTACGAGCAGTACTTC.

The sample holds many counts of this clonotype. The gene calls are TRBV7-9 and TRBJ1-2; 7 nucleotides align to TRBD1. V shed 8 bases, J shed 2 bases, and the junction held 14 bases outside the gene matches. CDR3 length: 16 residues. In germline, CDR1 is SEHNR, CDR2 FQNEAQ (reference sequence). CDR3 protein: CASATGTALLNYGYTF. The CDR3, as DNA: TGTGCCAGCGCGACAGGGACAGCACTCCTAAACTATGGCTACACCTTC.